This TCR beta chain was sequenced in a study of early T cells in non-severe SARS-CoV-2 infection. For the study at large: Sequencing input comprised bulk RNA from unsorted whole blood; chain pairing was not available.

One entry per CDR3 protein results from TCRdb running MiXCR on the 5' RACE reads. In the table there are almost 85,000 distinct CDR3 sequences, around an eighth of which are singletons. This clonotype was observed many times. The CDR3 contains 15 residues. The V and J ends lost 1 base and 4 bases respectively, with 13 bases between them. CDR1 is SGHAT and CDR2 is FQNNGV in the germline V gene. This chain joins TRBV11-2 and TRBJ2-5; no reliable D call. The TCR sequence derives from an adult who was a healthcare worker with PCR-confirmed SARS-CoV-2 infection or an uninfected control (not recorded which). Source material: whole blood. CDR3 coding DNA: TGTGCCAGCAGCTTAGGGGCACGAACGGGAGAGACCCAGTACTTC. Protein sequence: CASSLGARTGETQYF.